This entry is about one T cell receptor beta chain. This clonotype showed up just a few times. No cognate antigen has been identified for it. No much larger clonotype is one base removed from it; base qualities were not supplied. These data are taken from a study of T cells in Graves' hyperthyroidism and ophthalmopathy (dated by TCRdb to about 2019). About the investigation overall: Peripheral blood was collected at initial diagnosis, before any treatment. TCR V-J signatures able to tell the groups apart were searched for in a discovery cohort of 95 or so patients, of whom more than 40 had Graves' ophthalmopathy and around 56 had stable Graves' hyperthyroidism. Prospective prediction of ophthalmopathy was tested in an independent validation cohort consisting of fewer than 20 hyperthyroidism patients and some 17 patients who later progressed to ophthalmopathy. For training and testing, the 95 to 100 patients in the discovery cohort were randomly divided in a 7:3 ratio. Thyroid tissue and blood T-cell repertoires from about six Graves' hyperthyroidism patients were also compared in the study. Once sampling was done, hyperthyroidism patients were given methimazole at a starting dose of 30 mg daily, whereas ophthalmopathy patients were given high-dose intravenous methylprednisolone. TCR Vbeta CDR3 sequencing of some 140 peripheral blood samples (43 ophthalmopathy, 75 hyperthyroidism and roughly 17 progressor patients) is reported in the paper. What the work shows at the level of the full study, not this receptor alone: No statistical method was used to fix the sample size in advance, and group allocation was not hidden from the investigators. A model built on a 13 V-J signature distinguished ophthalmopathy from stable hyperthyroidism, reaching about 88% sensitivity and under 84% specificity in cross-validation and 80%/75% in testing. During validation, the model predicted progression to ophthalmopathy a median of about 5.9 months ahead of onset, with almost 71% sensitivity and 72% to 80% specificity. Blood samples also contained most of the expanded thyroid clonotypes (frequency above 0.001), which suggests that blood repertoires may reflect thyroid immune responses.

V loses 1 base of germline sequence and J loses 5 bases, and the interval between the two ends is 7 bases. Taken from the germline V gene, the CDR1 and CDR2 loops are KGHDR and SFDVKD. The CDR3 goes from the cysteine to the phenylalanine over 14 residues. Here the CDR3 DNA is all that survives: 42 bases in frame from base 1. Hyperthyroidism patients were newly diagnosed, with disease duration under 2 months, and aged 18 to 65 years. The study excluded patients with uncontrolled infections, other autoimmune diseases, pregnancy or lactation. Clinical symptoms, serum thyroxine and TRAb, thyroid ultrasound, and orbital computed tomography formed the basis for the diagnoses. Blood from progressor patients was collected at the time of first diagnosis with hyperthyroidism, before any ophthalmopathy symptoms had appeared. PBMCs were separated from 8 to 10 ml of fresh peripheral blood using Ficoll-Paque density gradient centrifugation. Progressor patients were defined as those initially diagnosed with Graves' hyperthyroidism in whom ophthalmopathy developed during follow-up. Total RNA was extracted using Trizol reagent, and RNA quality was assessed on an Agilent 2100 Bioanalyzer.

Amplification of TCR beta CDR3 regions was carried out from RNA transcripts. A first-round RT-PCR of the TCR CDR3 used the HTBI primer set with the Qiagen OneStep RT-PCR kit. The libraries were constructed in a second round of multiplex PCR and then size-selected and purified. Libraries were sequenced paired-end with 100 bp reads on an Illumina HiSeq2000. Concerning the study's data processing: SOAPnuke was used to process the raw data, throwing out any read that contained adapters or uncalled bases, had a mean Phred below 15, or lacked an exact constant-primer or identifier match. High-quality paired reads were merged using COPE v1.2.5, and each unique nucleotide sequence was defined as a clonotype. MiTCR v1.1 was used to align clonotypes to the IMGT TRBV, TRBD and TRBJ reference segments. Only V-J combinations with frequency above 0.0001, covering 99% to 99.2% of repertoires, were analysed. A TCS score was defined as the ratio of F50 (clonal expansion) to E x V (chaos), with BLOSUM62-based TCRdist applied between CDR3 peptides within each V-J. Welch's t-statistics and random forest reduced 514 V-J features to under 15, which were used in a naive Bayes classifier (R e1071). Using fastp trimming at Q25 and MiXCR clonotype assembly, TCRdb reanalyzed the public sequencing data and kept in-frame beta chains. Each entry is one CDR3 protein sequence, shown with its most common DNA and genes. V and J calls and clone size were set by TCRdb, not the authors. The sample contains 600,000 to 850,000 distinct CDR3 sequences, roughly a sixth of them found a single time. The top ten hold around 17% of the sample.

This sequence originates from a woman aged 45-60 years with Graves' hyperthyroidism that later progressed to Graves' ophthalmopathy. The rearrangement joined TRBV24-1 to TRBJ2-2, with no confident D gene call. The specimen was blood. The bases read TGTGCCACCAGTGATTTACGAGGTACCGGGGAGCTGTTTTTT. It translates to CATSDLRGTGELFF.